The 27 T cell receptor beta chains presented below share a single source sample, sequenced in a study of preoperative IRX-2 immunotherapy in early breast cancer. As for treatment: preoperative locoregional IRX-2 cytokine immunotherapy. TCRdb's table, derived via immunoSEQ multiplex PCR, lists solely in-frame clones and lacks some. Here the sample spans approximately 96,000 clones, roughly 85% being singletons. The starting material was tumor tissue, obtained after IRX-2 immunotherapy. These receptors all stem from a human donor with breast cancer.

The chain couples TRBV15 to TRBJ1-4; D uncertain. The germline V gene encodes CDR1 LNHNV and CDR2 YYDKDF (reference sequence). Trimming took 3 bases from V and 4 from J, leaving 9 bases between them. The CDR3 has 14 residues. The DNA for the CDR3 is TGTGCCACCAGCAGCGGGGTTGGTAATGAAAAACTGTTTTTT. It codes for CATSSGVGNEKLFF.

The chain couples TRBV19 to TRBJ2-1; possibly TRBD1 or TRBD2 for D (5 bases each). The germline V gene has CDR1 LNHDA and CDR2 SQIVND (reference sequence). The CDR3 covers 15 residues. V was pared by 3 bases and J by 8 bases, with 17 bases between. This chain's CDR3 is CASSIGARVPHEQFF. DNA for the CDR3: TGTGCCAGTAGTATCGGGGCTCGCGTTCCCCATGAGCAGTTCTTC.

V is TRBV30 and J is TRBJ2-7; 7 bases are shared with TRBD1. Germline assignment: CDR1 GTSNPN and CDR2 SVGIG (reference sequence). The CDR3 is made up of 16 amino acids. V shed 3 bases and J 3 bases; nucleotides not matched to a gene: 14. The CDR3 nucleotides read TGTGCCTGGAGAACAAGTCAGAACAGGGGAGACTACGAGCAGTACTTC. As protein: CAWRTSQNRGDYEQYF. The variable domain in full, with the rest retrieved from reference TRBV30 and TRBJ2-7, is SQTIHQWPATLVQPVGSPLSLECTVEGTSNPNLYWYRQAAGRGLQLLFYSVGIGQISSEVPQNLSASRPQDRQFILSSKKLLLSDSGFYLCAWRTSQNRGDYEQYFGPGTRLTVT.

This clone was found a few times. The rearrangement uses TRBV10-1 and TRBJ2-1, with D tentatively TRBD2 (6 bases). The V gene's germline CDR1 is WNHNN and CDR2 SYGVQD (reference sequence). The CDR3 spans 14 residues. V was pared by 4 bases and J by 7 bases, with 14 bases between. DNA for the CDR3: TGCGCCAGCAGTGCGGGACTCCAAGGTAATGAGCAGTTCTTC. It codes for CASSAGLQGNEQFF.

By its share, this clone is medium-sized. This rearrangement joins TRBV11-3 to TRBJ2-1; the D is unclear. V was trimmed by 5 bases and J by 3 bases, leaving 14 bases between them. Germline V gives CDR1 SGHNT, CDR2 YENEEA. CDR3 length equals 15 residues. The CDR3 nucleotides read TGTGCCAGCAGCCAAGTACTGGCGGACTACAATGAGCAGTTCTTC. Its protein is CASSQVLADYNEQFF.

The V and J genes are TRBV19 and TRBJ2-2; 10 bases agree with TRBD2. CDR3 length equals 15 residues. Germline V gene sequence: CDR1 LNHDA, CDR2 SQIVND (reference sequence). The V gene end was trimmed by 7 bases and the J gene end by 7 bases; junction bases not matched to a gene: 9. This CDR3 reads CASIGAGGLGGELFF. The CDR3 DNA sequence: TGTGCCAGTATTGGAGCGGGGGGGCTTGGCGGGGAGCTGTTTTTT.

The rearrangement joins TRBV18 to TRBJ2-7; D is perhaps TRBD2 (5 bases). The ends were cut back, 3 bases at V and 4 bases at J, with 7 bases in the middle. Germline CDR1 is KGHSH and CDR2 is LQKENI. The CDR3 totals 12 residues. The CDR3 DNA sequence: TGTGCCAGCTCACCGGAGGAATACGAGCAGTACTTC. This gives the protein CASSPEEYEQYF.

This clone was found a few times. The chain uses TRBV19 and TRBJ2-1; unclear D gene. CDR1 LNHDA and CDR2 SQIVND come from the germline V gene (reference sequence). With 7 bases removed from V and 4 bases from J, the gap between germline ends came to 17 bases. CDR3 length: 15 residues. The CDR3 protein is CASTDSSDRYNEQFF. The CDR3 nucleotides read TGTGCCAGTACTGACTCCTCAGACCGATACAATGAGCAGTTCTTC.

This sequence joins TRBV11-3 and TRBJ1-5, with 11 positions matching TRBD1. Germline assignment: CDR1 SGHNT and CDR2 YENEEA. The CDR3 length is 16 residues. Trimming at V came to 4 bases and at J to 3 bases, leaving 5 bases not matched to a gene. CDR3 region: CASSYGTGGINQPQHF. The CDR3 DNA is TGTGCCAGCAGCTACGGGACAGGGGGTATCAATCAGCCCCAGCATTTT.

The CDR3 is CASSLTESNYGYTF. The CDR3 DNA follows: TGTGCCAGCAGTCTAACAGAATCTAACTATGGCTACACCTTC. The chain couples TRBV6-8 to TRBJ1-2, with D unclear. This CDR3 has 14 amino acids. The ends were cut back, 5 bases at V and 0 bases at J, with 10 bases in the middle. Germline-derived CDR1 and CDR2 are MNHGY and SAAAGT.

A few counts support this clone. The V gene is TRBV18, the J gene TRBJ1-5, with D unresolved. CDR1 KGHSH and CDR2 LQKENI come from the germline V gene. Trimming shortened V by 2 bases and J by 7 bases, and 9 bases separated the two germline ends. The CDR3 runs 13 residues. The CDR3 nucleotides are TGTGCCAGCTCACCAACGGAACGACAGCCCCAGCATTTT. Translated: CASSPTERQPQHF.

This clone was observed a single time. In nucleotides, the CDR3 is TGTGCCAGCAGCTCCGCGCTGAATGAAAAACTGTTTTTT. This gives the protein CASSSALNEKLFF. The chain joins TRBV5-2 to TRBJ1-4. TRBV5-2 is an annotated pseudogene. This CDR3 spans 13 amino acids.

The chain couples TRBV19 to TRBJ1-4; possibly TRBD1 for D (6 bases). Trimming cost V 1 base and J 7 bases, with 10 bases left between them. This CDR3 has 14 residues. Germline V gene lookup returns CDR1 LNHDA and CDR2 SQIVND (reference sequence). The CDR3 protein is CASSIARGGEKLFF. Here the CDR3 DNA reads TGTGCCAGTAGTATAGCCAGGGGAGGTGAAAAACTGTTTTTT.

This clone has just one count. The rearrangement links TRBV5-1 to TRBJ2-7, with D perhaps matching TRBD2 (6 bases). Germline V gene lookup returns CDR1 SGHRS and CDR2 YFSETQ. There are 15 residues in the CDR3. V lost 4 bases and J lost 4, with 18 bases in between. The DNA of the CDR3 is TGCGCCAGCAGCCCCCGGCGGGAAAGGGGTTACGAGCAGTACTTC. It specifies CASSPRRERGYEQYF.

The V call is TRBV7-1, the J call TRBJ2-5; 9 bases align to TRBD1. TRBV7-1 is flagged as an ORF with uncertain function. Trimming removed 4 bases from V and 11 bases from J; junction bases left unmatched: 20. This CDR3 comprises 17 residues. CDR3 nucleotides: TGTGCCAGCAGCTTAGGTTCCGGGACAGGGAGTCCCGAGCCACAGTACTTC. Translating it yields CASSLGSGTGSPEPQYF.

The chain links TRBV7-1 to TRBJ1-1; TRBD1 matches at 9 bases. TRBV7-1 counts as an open reading frame of uncertain function. This CDR3 contains 14 residues. V shed 6 bases and J 2 bases; nucleotides not matched to a gene: 4. CDR3 loop: CASSKDRGNTEAFF. CDR3 nucleotides: TGTGCCAGCAGTAAGGACAGGGGTAACACTGAAGCTTTCTTT.

The V call is TRBV10-2, the J call TRBJ2-2; 7 positions match TRBD2. Germline V gene sequence: CDR1 WSHSY, CDR2 SAAADI. CDR3 length: 16 amino acids. Unmatched junction bases numbered 5, after V lost 2 bases and J lost 2 bases. The CDR3 DNA sequence: TGCGCCAGCAGTGAGGGCGGGAGTCCCAACACCGGGGAGCTGTTTTTT. The encoded protein is CASSEGGSPNTGELFF.

The chain joins TRBV11-3 to TRBJ2-3; 10 nucleotides match TRBD2. This CDR3 is 15 amino acids long. CDR1 SGHNT and CDR2 YENEEA come from the germline V gene. With 5 bases clipped from V and 4 bases from J, the junction kept 6 bases outside the gene matches. CDR3 residues: CASSERTSGSDTQYF. The CDR3 region has the DNA TGTGCCAGCAGCGAGCGGACTAGCGGATCAGATACGCAGTATTTT. The full variable domain, its missing parts supplied by reference TRBV11-3 and TRBJ2-3, is EAGVVQSPRYKIIEKKQPVAFWCNPISGHNTLYWYLQNLGQGPELLIRYENEEAVDDSQLPKDRFSAERLKGVDSTLKIQPAELGDSAVYLCASSERTSGSDTQYFGPGTRLTVL.

This sequence joins TRBV19 and TRBJ1-2; no reliable D call. The CDR3 extends over 13 amino acids. V lost 0 bases to trimming and J lost 8 bases, with 10 bases between them. Germline loops: CDR1 LNHDA, CDR2 SQIVND (reference sequence). As DNA, the CDR3 is TGTGCCAGTAGTATAGAGGAGGATTCCGGCTACACCTTC. It encodes CASSIEEDSGYTF.

V usage is TRBV19 and J usage is TRBJ2-3; perhaps TRBD1 as D (5 bases). The CDR3 loop spans 13 amino acids. The V and J ends lost 5 bases and 2 bases respectively, with 8 bases between them. Germline CDR1 and CDR2: LNHDA and SQIVND (reference sequence). CDR3 DNA sequence: TGTGCCAGTAGTCCACAGGACACAGATACGCAGTATTTT. This gives the protein CASSPQDTDTQYF.

The chain recombines TRBV28 with TRBJ1-2; possible D gene TRBD1, 6 bases. The CDR3 runs to 14 residues. V gave up 4 bases and J gave up 0 bases, with 9 bases separating them. Per the germline V gene, CDR1 is MDHEN and CDR2 is SYDVKM. As DNA, the CDR3 is TGTGCCAGCAGTTCCGGACAGACTAACTATGGCTACACCTTC. Translating it yields CASSSGQTNYGYTF.

This chain connects TRBV5-1 to TRBJ2-7; D may be TRBD1 or TRBD2 (6 bases each). The CDR3 sequence is 15 residues long. The V gene's germline CDR1 is SGHRS and CDR2 YFSETQ. V was cut by 3 bases and J by 4 bases, with 17 bases left in between. CDR3: CASSSDGGQGYEQYF. CDR3 nucleotide sequence: TGCGCCAGCAGCTCGGACGGGGGCCAGGGATACGAGCAGTACTTC.

V and J are TRBV30 and TRBJ1-6; the D gene is possibly TRBD1 (6 bases). CDR3 length: 13 residues. Germline V gene lookup returns CDR1 GTSNPN and CDR2 SVGIG (reference sequence). V was shortened by 7 bases and J by 5 bases, with 12 bases between the two germline ends. CDR3 nucleotide sequence: TGTGCCTCCACAGGGCAGAATAATTCACCCCTCCACTTT. Translated: CASTGQNNSPLHF.

This chain connects TRBV14 to TRBJ2-1; TRBD2 matches 7 bases. V was clipped by 0 bases and J by 4 bases; unmatched bases: 15. CDR1 and CDR2 from the germline V gene are SGHDN and FVKESK. CDR3 size: 19 residues. CDR3 coding DNA: TGTGCCAGCAGCCAAGACATTATATCGGGGGGACCACTGTACAATGAGCAGTTCTTC. This gives the protein CASSQDIISGGPLYNEQFF.

The chain combines TRBV30 with TRBJ2-7, with 14 bases fitting TRBD2. The CDR3 is made up of 17 amino acids. Per germline, CDR1 GTSNPN and CDR2 SVGIG (reference sequence). The V and J ends lost 4 bases and 5 bases, in that order; junction bases with no gene match: 13. The chain's CDR3 is CAWTSTRTSGRMDEQYF. The CDR3 DNA reads as TGTGCCTGGACTTCGACCCGGACTAGCGGGAGGATGGACGAGCAGTACTTC. The full variable domain, its missing parts supplied by reference TRBV30 and TRBJ2-7, is SQTIHQWPATLVQPVGSPLSLECTVEGTSNPNLYWYRQAAGRGLQLLFYSVGIGQISSEVPQNLSASRPQDRQFILSSKKLLLSDSGFYLCAWTSTRTSGRMDEQYFGPGTRLTVT.

The chain combines TRBV6-8 with TRBJ2-2, with a weak D call TRBD2 (5 bases). From germline, CDR1 is MNHGY and CDR2 SAAAGT. V was pared by 2 bases and J by 1 base, with 11 bases between. The CDR3 totals 16 residues. CDR3 amino acids: CASSYGLLGNTGELFF. CDR3 nucleotide sequence: TGTGCCAGCAGTTACGGACTTTTGGGGAACACCGGGGAGCTGTTTTTT.

As to this clone: The sample contains more than one DNA sequence encoding this CDR3. The V and J genes are TRBV19 and TRBJ2-7; 7 positions agree with TRBD1. J was trimmed by 2 bases and V by 6 bases; bases with no gene match: 4. This CDR3 has 13 amino acids. CDR1 is LNHDA and CDR2 is SQIVND in the germline V gene (reference sequence). In nucleotides, the CDR3 is TGTGCCAGTAGGCGGACAGGTACCTACGAGCAGTACTTC. Amino acids: CASRRTGTYEQYF. Filled out from reference TRBV19 and TRBJ2-7, the complete variable domain reads DGGITQSPKYLFRKEGQNVTLSCEQNLNHDAMYWYRQDPGQGLRLIYYSQIVNDFQKGDIAEGYSVSREKKESFPLTVTSAQKNPTAFYLCASRRTGTYEQYFGPGTRLTVT.